The clone carrying this T cell receptor beta chain turned up a few times. V shed 5 bases and J 7 bases; nucleotides not matched to a gene: 8. The CDR3 is made up of 16 amino acids. Germline CDR1 KGHDR, CDR2 SFDVKD. Sequenced by immunoSEQ multiplex PCR; TCRdb stores in-frame clones only, minus some. The top ten hold around 6% of the sample, which has about 160,000 clones, 80% seen once. The data originate from a study of blood T cell repertoires in COVID-19. About the research overall: Specimens from acute and convalescent COVID-19 originated in the United States, Italy and Spain.

V and J are TRBV24-1 and TRBJ2-1; TRBD2 aligns across 12 bases. The source material was PBMCs or T cells enriched from blood (not recorded which). The sequence was collected from a man in his forties who had recovered from COVID-19. CDR3 coding DNA: TGTGCCACCAGTGCCCCGACTAGCGGGGGATTTAATGAGCAGTTCTTC. Its protein product is CATSAPTSGGFNEQFF.